One and the same sample provided the 19 T cell receptor beta chains below, sequenced in a study of cytomegalovirus exposure and HLA in healthy donors. The protocol was immunoSEQ multiplex PCR, while the TCRdb copy is restricted to in-frame clones and leaves out a portion. The sample consists of roughly 120,000 clones, around 89% of them appearing once. What was sequenced was PBMCs. All receptors come from a woman aged 18 to 35 in good health and CMV-seropositive.

The V gene is TRBV10-2, the J gene TRBJ2-1; D possibly corresponds to TRBD2 (5 bases). The CDR3 spans 13 residues. Trimming cost V 2 bases and J 9 bases, with 11 bases left between them. Germline V gives CDR1 WSHSY, CDR2 SAAADI. CDR3 bases: TGCGCCAGCAGTGAGCAGATAGAGGGTGAGCAGTTCTTC. Translation: CASSEQIEGEQFF.

This rearrangement joins TRBV5-4 to TRBJ2-1, with 12 bases that match TRBD2. V shed 1 base, J shed 8 bases, and the junction held 4 bases outside the gene matches. The CDR3 consists of 15 residues. Germline CDR1 reads SGHNT; CDR2 reads YYREEE (reference sequence). The CDR3 loop reads CASSLTSGGSDEQFF. In DNA form, the CDR3 reads TGTGCCAGCAGCTTGACTAGCGGGGGGTCTGATGAGCAGTTCTTC.

V is TRBV13 and J is TRBJ2-5; 13 bases are shared with TRBD2. The CDR3 sequence is 19 residues long. The V and J ends lost 4 bases and 5 bases, in that order; junction bases with no gene match: 16. Germline V gene sequence: CDR1 PRHDT, CDR2 FYEKMQ (reference sequence). Written as DNA, the CDR3 is TGTGCCAGCAGCTCCAGGGCCGGGACTAGCGGGGCCAGGATGGAGACCCAGTACTTC. Encoded protein: CASSSRAGTSGARMETQYF.

This chain connects TRBV6-5 to TRBJ2-7; no clear D. The CDR3 extends over 12 amino acids. Trimming cost V 6 bases and J 6 bases, with 12 bases left between them. Per the germline V gene, CDR1 is MNHEY and CDR2 is SVGAGI. The CDR3 region is CASRKIGLEQYF. DNA for the CDR3: TGTGCCAGCAGAAAAATTGGGCTCGAGCAGTACTTC.

J is TRBJ1-4 and V is TRBV12-5, with D maybe TRBD1 (6 bases). The CDR3 loop spans 16 amino acids. CDR1 is LGHNT, CDR2 FRNRAP, per germline. Trimming removed 4 bases at V and 0 bases at J, with 12 bases between. The CDR3 bases are TGTGCTAGTGGTTCCTTACAGGGTTCAACTAATGAAAAACTGTTTTTT. Translation: CASGSLQGSTNEKLFF.

The chain links TRBV19 to TRBJ1-1, with 7 positions matching TRBD1. Germline CDR1 is LNHDA and CDR2 is SQIVND (reference sequence). Trimming removed 5 bases from V and 2 bases from J; junction bases left unmatched: 5. This CDR3 region has 14 residues. CDR3 bases: TGTGCCAGTAGTGAACAGGGGCGAAACACTGAAGCTTTCTTT. Its translation: CASSEQGRNTEAFF. Drawing the rest from reference TRBV19 and TRBJ1-1, the complete variable domain is DGGITQSPKYLFRKEGQNVTLSCEQNLNHDAMYWYRQDPGQGLRLIYYSQIVNDFQKGDIAEGYSVSREKKESFPLTVTSAQKNPTAFYLCASSEQGRNTEAFFGQGTRLTVV.

The rearrangement links TRBV5-6 to TRBJ2-2, with D perhaps matching TRBD2 (6 bases). The germline CDR1 and CDR2 sequences are SGHDT and YYEEEE. This CDR3 has 17 amino acids. The ends were cut back, 2 bases at V and 0 bases at J, with 14 bases in the middle. As DNA, the CDR3 is TGTGCCAGCAGCTTATGGAGGACTACTACGAACACCGGGGAGCTGTTTTTT. Its translation: CASSLWRTTTNTGELFF.

This sequence joins TRBV5-8 and TRBJ1-2; D remains ambiguous. CDR3 size: 14 residues. V was clipped by 2 bases and J by 4 bases, with 12 bases between them. The germline gives CDR1 SGHTS, CDR2 YDEGEE. The CDR3 DNA sequence: TGTGCCAGCAGCTTTTGGGAGCAGAGCTATGGCTACACCTTC. It codes for CASSFWEQSYGYTF.

This rearrangement joins TRBV2 to TRBJ2-5; no clear D. V gave up 5 bases and J gave up 4 bases, with 2 bases separating them. The CDR3 covers 10 residues. Germline V lookup: CDR1 SNHLY, CDR2 FYNNEI. For the CDR3, the DNA is TGTGCCAGCAGTCTAGAGACCCAGTACTTC. Translated, it gives CASSLETQYF.

This chain links TRBV5-1 with TRBJ2-3; 11 nucleotides line up with TRBD2. The CDR3 extends over 17 amino acids. CDR1 and CDR2 (germline): SGHRS, YFSETQ. V shed 3 bases and J 0 bases; nucleotides not matched to a gene: 6. The chain's CDR3 is CASSSGTSGSSTDTQYF. The CDR3 bases are TGCGCCAGCAGCTCCGGGACTAGCGGATCTAGCACAGATACGCAGTATTTT.

The chain uses TRBV9 and TRBJ2-5, with a possible D match to TRBD1 (6 bases). The CDR3 loop spans 15 amino acids. V was cut by 8 bases and J by 1 base, with 18 bases left in between. CDR1 SGDLS and CDR2 YYNGEE come from the germline V gene. The DNA for the CDR3 is TGTGCCAGTGCCTCAGGTTCAGGGGTCCAAGAGACCCAGTACTTC. Protein sequence: CASASGSGVQETQYF.

The V and J genes are TRBV2 and TRBJ1-1, with D hard to call. This CDR3 contains 14 residues. Trimming left V 6 bases short and J 6 bases short, with 17 bases between. CDR1 SNHLY and CDR2 FYNNEI come from the germline V gene. CDR3: CASSKESRLSEAFF. CDR3 coding DNA: TGTGCCAGCAGCAAAGAAAGCAGGTTATCTGAAGCTTTCTTT.

This clone was detected a few times. The chain couples TRBV7-9 to TRBJ1-1; D possibly corresponds to TRBD1 (5 bases). V was shortened by 7 bases and J by 5 bases, with 11 bases between the two germline ends. CDR3 length: 12 amino acids. The germline CDR1 and CDR2 sequences are SEHNR and FQNEAQ (reference sequence). The CDR3 DNA reads TGTGCCAGCAAGGCGGGGGGAACTGAAGCTTTCTTT. As protein: CASKAGGTEAFF.

This clone appeared a single time. This chain uses TRBV4-1 with TRBJ2-3; 8 bases fit TRBD2. Germline CDR1 and CDR2: MGHRA and YSYEKL. CDR3 length: 16 amino acids. With V trimmed by 0 bases and J by 4 bases, 6 bases remained unmatched. In DNA, the CDR3 is TGCGCCAGCAGCCAAGATAGGAGAGCGGGAGCAGATACGCAGTATTTT. This encodes CASSQDRRAGADTQYF.

This chain uses TRBV7-9 with TRBJ1-2, with 8 bases identical to TRBD1. Germline V lookup: CDR1 SEHNR, CDR2 FQNEAQ (reference sequence). The J segment lost 0 bases and the V segment lost 4 bases, leaving 7 bases of the junction unmatched. The CDR3 consists of 16 residues. The DNA for the CDR3 is TGTGCCAGCAGCTCCGGTCCGGACAGGGCTAACTATGGCTACACCTTC. Translated: CASSSGPDRANYGYTF.

The chain joins TRBV6-6 to TRBJ1-1, with TRBD1 identical over 8 bases. CDR3 length: 13 amino acids. Germline-derived CDR1 and CDR2 are MNHNY and SVGAGI (reference sequence). The J segment lost 3 bases and the V segment lost 8 bases, leaving 5 bases of the junction unmatched. For the CDR3, the DNA is TGTGCCAGCGGACAGGGTCTTGACACTGAAGCTTTCTTT. Translating it yields CASGQGLDTEAFF.

The chain has TRBV29-1 and TRBJ2-2, with D perhaps TRBD2 (5 bases). This CDR3 is built from 13 residues. V was trimmed by 4 bases and J by 7 bases, leaving 13 bases between them. Germline CDR1 is SQVTM and CDR2 is ANQGSEA. As DNA, the CDR3 is TGCAGCGTTGGCGGGTCTCGGGTCGGGGAGCTGTTTTTT. Protein sequence: CSVGGSRVGELFF.

This chain connects TRBV4-1 to TRBJ2-1; D gene ambiguous. Germline CDR1 is MGHRA and CDR2 is YSYEKL. Trimming took 5 bases from V and 10 from J, leaving 15 bases between them. The CDR3 runs 13 residues. The CDR3 here is CASSDRVGREQFF. CDR3 DNA sequence: TGCGCCAGCAGCGACCGGGTGGGTCGCGAGCAGTTCTTC.

A few counts support this clone. The chain uses TRBV10-3 and TRBJ2-7; 9 bases map to TRBD2. The CDR3 consists of 13 residues. The germline gives CDR1 ENHRY, CDR2 SYGVKD. V trimming: 4 bases; J trimming: 6 bases; junction bases outside the gene matches: 4. CDR3 nucleotide sequence: TGTGCCATCAGTGGGGGACTAGCCATCGAGCAGTACTTC. This sequence encodes CAISGGLAIEQYF.